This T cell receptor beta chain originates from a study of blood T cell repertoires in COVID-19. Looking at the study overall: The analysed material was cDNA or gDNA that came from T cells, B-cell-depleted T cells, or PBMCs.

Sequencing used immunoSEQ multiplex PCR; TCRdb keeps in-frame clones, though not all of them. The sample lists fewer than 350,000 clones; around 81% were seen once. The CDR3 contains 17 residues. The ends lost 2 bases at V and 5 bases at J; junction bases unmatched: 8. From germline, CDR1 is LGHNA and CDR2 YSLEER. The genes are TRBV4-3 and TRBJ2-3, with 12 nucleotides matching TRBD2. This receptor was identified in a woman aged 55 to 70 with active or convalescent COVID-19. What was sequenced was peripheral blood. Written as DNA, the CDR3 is TGCGCCAGCAGCCAAACTCTAGCGGGGGGGATAGAAGATACGCAGTATTTT. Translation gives CASSQTLAGGIEDTQYF.